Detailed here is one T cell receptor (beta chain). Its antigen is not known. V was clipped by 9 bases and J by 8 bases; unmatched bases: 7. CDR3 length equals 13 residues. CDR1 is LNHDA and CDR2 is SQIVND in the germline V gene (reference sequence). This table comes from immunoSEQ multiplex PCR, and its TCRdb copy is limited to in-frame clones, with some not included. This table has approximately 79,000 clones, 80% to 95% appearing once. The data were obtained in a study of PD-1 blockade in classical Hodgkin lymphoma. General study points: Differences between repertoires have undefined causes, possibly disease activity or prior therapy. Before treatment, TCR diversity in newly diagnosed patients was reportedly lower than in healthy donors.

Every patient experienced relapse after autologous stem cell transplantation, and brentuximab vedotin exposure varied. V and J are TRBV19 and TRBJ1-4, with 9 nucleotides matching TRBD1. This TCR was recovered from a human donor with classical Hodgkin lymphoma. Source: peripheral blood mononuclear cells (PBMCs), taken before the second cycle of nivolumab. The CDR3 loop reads CASQGTGWEKLFF. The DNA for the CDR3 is TGTGCCAGCCAAGGGACAGGGTGGGAAAAACTGTTTTTT.